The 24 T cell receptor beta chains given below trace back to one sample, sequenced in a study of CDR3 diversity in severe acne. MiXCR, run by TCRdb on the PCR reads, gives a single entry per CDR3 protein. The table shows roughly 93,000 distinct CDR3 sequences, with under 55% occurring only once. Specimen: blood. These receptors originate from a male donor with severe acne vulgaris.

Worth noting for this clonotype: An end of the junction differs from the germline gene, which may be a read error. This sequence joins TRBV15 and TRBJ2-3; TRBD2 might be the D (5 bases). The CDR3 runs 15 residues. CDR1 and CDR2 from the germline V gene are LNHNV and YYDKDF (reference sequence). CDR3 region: CATSIEGESTNTQFF. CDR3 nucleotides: TGTGCCACCAGCATTGAGGGAGAAAGCACCAATACGCAGTTTTTC.

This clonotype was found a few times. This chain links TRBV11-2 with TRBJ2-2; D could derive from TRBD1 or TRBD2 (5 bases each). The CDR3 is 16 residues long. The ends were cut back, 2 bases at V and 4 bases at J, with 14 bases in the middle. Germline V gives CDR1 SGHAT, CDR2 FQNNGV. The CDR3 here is CASSLIEQGATGELFF. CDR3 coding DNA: TGTGCCAGCAGCTTAATAGAGCAGGGAGCCACCGGGGAGCTGTTTTTT.

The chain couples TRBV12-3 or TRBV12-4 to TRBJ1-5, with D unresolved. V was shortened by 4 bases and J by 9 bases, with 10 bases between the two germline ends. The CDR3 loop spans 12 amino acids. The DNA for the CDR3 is TGTGCCAGCAGTTACATGGACTGGCCCCAGCATTTT. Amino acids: CASSYMDWPQHF.

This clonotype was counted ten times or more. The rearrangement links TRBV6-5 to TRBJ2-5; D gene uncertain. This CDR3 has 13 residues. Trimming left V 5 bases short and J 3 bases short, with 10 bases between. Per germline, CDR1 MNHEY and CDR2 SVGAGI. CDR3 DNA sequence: TGTGCCAGCAGTAAACAATCAGAAGAGACCCAGTACTTC. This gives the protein CASSKQSEETQYF.

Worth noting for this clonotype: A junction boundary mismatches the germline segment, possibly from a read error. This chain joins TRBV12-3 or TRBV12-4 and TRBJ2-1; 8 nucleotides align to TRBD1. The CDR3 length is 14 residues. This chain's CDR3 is CASRQGGRYNEQLF. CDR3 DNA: TGTGCCAGCAGACAGGGGGGCCGTTACAATGAGCAGCTCTTC.

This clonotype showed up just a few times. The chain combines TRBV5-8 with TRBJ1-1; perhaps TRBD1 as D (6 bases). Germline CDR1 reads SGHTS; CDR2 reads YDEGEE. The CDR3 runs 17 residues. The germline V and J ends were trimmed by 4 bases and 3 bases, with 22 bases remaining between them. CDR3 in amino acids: CASSLTGADFKDTEAFF. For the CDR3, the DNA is TGTGCCAGCAGCCTGACAGGAGCGGACTTTAAGGACACTGAAGCTTTCTTT.

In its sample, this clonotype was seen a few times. The chain's CDR3 is CASSLSGTAFQPQHF. Here the CDR3 DNA reads TGTGCCAGCAGTTTGTCCGGGACAGCATTTCAGCCCCAGCATTTT. The genes are TRBV28 and TRBJ1-5; 7 bases line up with TRBD1. The J segment lost 6 bases and the V segment lost 3 bases, leaving 8 bases of the junction unmatched. This CDR3 region has 15 residues. Germline CDR1 MDHEN, CDR2 SYDVKM.

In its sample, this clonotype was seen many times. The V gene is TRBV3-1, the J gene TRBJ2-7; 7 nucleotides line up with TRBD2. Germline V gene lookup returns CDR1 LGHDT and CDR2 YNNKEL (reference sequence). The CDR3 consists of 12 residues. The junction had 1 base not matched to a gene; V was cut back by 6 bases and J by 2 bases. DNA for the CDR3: TGTGCCAGCAGTACTAGCGCCTACGAGCAGTACTTC. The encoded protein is CASSTSAYEQYF.

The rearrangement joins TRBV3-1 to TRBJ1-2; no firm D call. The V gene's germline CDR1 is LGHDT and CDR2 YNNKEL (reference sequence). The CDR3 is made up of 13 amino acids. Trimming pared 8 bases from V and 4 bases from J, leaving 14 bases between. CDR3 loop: CASAEAGGYGYTF. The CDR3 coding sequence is TGTGCCAGCGCCGAGGCGGGCGGCTATGGCTACACCTTC.

CDR3 sequence (DNA): TGTGCCAGCAGTTTAGCGCGGAGGGCCGGGGCCGAGACCCAGTACTTC. This translates into CASSLARRAGAETQYF. The chain couples TRBV12-3 or TRBV12-4 to TRBJ2-5; maybe TRBD2 (6 bases). The CDR3 contains 16 residues. V dropped 0 bases and J dropped 5 bases, with 16 bases sitting between them.

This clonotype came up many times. For the CDR3, the DNA is TGTGCCAGCAGCGATGGGACAGAAAAAAAAAAAAAACTGTTTTTT. Translating gives CASSDGTEKKKKLFF. The chain links TRBV5-8 to TRBJ1-4; 7 bases align to TRBD1. This CDR3 region has 15 residues. Germline V CDR1 and CDR2: SGHTS, YDEGEE. The V segment lost 4 bases and the J segment 9 bases; nucleotides outside the gene matches: 12.

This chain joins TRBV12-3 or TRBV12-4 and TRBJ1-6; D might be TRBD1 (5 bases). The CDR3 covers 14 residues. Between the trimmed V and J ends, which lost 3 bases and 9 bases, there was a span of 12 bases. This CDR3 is CASSFGGKGSPLHF. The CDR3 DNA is TGTGCCAGCAGTTTTGGGGGGAAAGGTTCACCCCTCCACTTT.

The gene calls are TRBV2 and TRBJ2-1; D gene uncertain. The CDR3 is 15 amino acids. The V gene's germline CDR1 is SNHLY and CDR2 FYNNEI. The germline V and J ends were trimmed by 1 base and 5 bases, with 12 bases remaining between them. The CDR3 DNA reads TGTGCCAGCAGTGAAGAATGGTACGGCGACAATGAGCAGTTCTTC. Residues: CASSEEWYGDNEQFF.

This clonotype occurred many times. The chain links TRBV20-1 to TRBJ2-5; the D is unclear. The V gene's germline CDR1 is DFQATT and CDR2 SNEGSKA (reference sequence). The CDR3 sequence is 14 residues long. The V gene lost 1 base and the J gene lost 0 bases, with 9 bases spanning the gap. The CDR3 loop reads CSARGSRYQETQYF. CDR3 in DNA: TGCAGTGCTAGAGGTTCGAGGTACCAAGAGACCCAGTACTTC.

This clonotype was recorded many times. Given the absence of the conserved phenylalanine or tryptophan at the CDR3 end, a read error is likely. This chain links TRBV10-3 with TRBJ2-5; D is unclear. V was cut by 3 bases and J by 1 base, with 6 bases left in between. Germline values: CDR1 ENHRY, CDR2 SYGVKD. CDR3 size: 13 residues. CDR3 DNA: TGTGCCATCAGTGAATACGGCCAAGAGACCCAGTACCTC. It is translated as CAISEYGQETQYL.

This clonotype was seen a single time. The CDR3 loop is CASSMAGAGNQPQHF. CDR3 coding DNA: TGTGCCAGTAGTATGGCAGGGGCCGGCAATCAGCCCCAGCATTTT. The chain links TRBV19 to TRBJ1-5, with D perhaps matching TRBD1 (6 bases). The V end lost 3 bases, the J end lost 2 bases, and 11 bases lay between the germline ends. Germline V gene sequence: CDR1 LNHDA, CDR2 SQIVND (reference sequence). This CDR3 is built from 15 residues.

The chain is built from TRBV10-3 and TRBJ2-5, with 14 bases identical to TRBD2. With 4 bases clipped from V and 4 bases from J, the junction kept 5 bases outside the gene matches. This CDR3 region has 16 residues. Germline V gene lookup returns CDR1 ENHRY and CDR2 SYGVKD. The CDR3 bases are TGTGCCATCAGTGCAGGAGGACTAGCGGGGGGAGAGACCCAGTACTTC. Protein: CAISAGGLAGGETQYF.

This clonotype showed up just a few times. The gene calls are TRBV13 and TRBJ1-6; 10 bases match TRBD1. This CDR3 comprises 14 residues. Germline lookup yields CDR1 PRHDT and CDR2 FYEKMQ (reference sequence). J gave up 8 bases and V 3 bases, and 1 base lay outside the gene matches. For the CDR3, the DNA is TGTGCCAGCAGCTTGGGGACAGGGGATTCACCCCTCCACTTT. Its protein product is CASSLGTGDSPLHF. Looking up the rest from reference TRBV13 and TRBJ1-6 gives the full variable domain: AAGVIQSPRHLIKEKRETATLKCYPIPRHDTVYWYQQGPGQDPQFLISFYEKMQSDKGSIPDRFSAQQFSDYHSELNMSSLELGDSALYFCASSLGTGDSPLHFGNGTRLTVT.

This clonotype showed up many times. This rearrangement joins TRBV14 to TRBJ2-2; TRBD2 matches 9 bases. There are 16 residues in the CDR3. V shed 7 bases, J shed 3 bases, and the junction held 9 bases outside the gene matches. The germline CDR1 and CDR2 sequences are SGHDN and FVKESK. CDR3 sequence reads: CASNSGLAGYTGELFF. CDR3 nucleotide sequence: TGTGCCAGCAACAGCGGGCTAGCGGGATACACCGGGGAGCTGTTTTTT.

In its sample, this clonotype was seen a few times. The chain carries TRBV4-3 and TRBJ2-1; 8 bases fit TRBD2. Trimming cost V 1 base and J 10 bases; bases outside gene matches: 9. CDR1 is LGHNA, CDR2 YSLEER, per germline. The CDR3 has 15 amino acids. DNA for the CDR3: TGCGCCAGCAGCCAAGGGGCTAGCGGGTGGTACGAGCAGTTCTTC. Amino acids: CASSQGASGWYEQFF.

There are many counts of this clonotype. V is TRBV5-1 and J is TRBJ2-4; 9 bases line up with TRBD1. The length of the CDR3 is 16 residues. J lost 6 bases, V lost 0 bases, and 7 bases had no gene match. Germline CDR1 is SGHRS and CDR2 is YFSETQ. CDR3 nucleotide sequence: TGCGCCAGCAGCTTGGGCCCCGGGACAGGGAGAAACATTCAGTACTTC. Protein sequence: CASSLGPGTGRNIQYF.

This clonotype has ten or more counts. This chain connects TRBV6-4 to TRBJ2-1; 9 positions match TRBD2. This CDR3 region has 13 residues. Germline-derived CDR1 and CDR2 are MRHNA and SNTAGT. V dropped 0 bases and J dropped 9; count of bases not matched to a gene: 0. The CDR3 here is CASSDSTSGEQFF. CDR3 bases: TGTGCCAGCAGTGACTCGACTAGCGGTGAGCAGTTCTTC.

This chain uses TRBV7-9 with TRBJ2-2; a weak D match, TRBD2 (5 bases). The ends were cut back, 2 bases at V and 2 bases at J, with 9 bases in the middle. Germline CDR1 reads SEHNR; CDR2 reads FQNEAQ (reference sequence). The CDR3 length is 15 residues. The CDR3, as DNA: TGTGCCAGCAGCTTATTGGGAGTCAACACCGGGGAGCTGTTTTTT. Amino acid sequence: CASSLLGVNTGELFF.

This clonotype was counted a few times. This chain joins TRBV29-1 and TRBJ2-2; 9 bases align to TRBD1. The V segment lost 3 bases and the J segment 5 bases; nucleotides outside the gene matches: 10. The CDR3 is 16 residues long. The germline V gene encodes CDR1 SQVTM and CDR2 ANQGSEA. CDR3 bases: TGCAGCGTTGATAAGGGACAGGGTGAGAAAACCGGGGAGCTGTTTTTT. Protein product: CSVDKGQGEKTGELFF.